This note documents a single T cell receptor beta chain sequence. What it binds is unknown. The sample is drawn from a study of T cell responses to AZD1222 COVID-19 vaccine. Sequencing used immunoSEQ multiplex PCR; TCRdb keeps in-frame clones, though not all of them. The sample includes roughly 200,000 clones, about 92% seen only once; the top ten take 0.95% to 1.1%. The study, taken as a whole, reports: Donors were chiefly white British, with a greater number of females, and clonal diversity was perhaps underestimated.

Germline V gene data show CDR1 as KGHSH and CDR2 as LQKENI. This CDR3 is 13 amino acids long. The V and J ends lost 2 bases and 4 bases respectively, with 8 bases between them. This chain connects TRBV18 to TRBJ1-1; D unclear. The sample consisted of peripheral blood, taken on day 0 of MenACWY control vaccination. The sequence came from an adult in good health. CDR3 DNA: TGTGCCAGCTCACCAGGGATTACCACTGAAGCTTTCTTT. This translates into CASSPGITTEAFF.